The rows below give T cell receptor beta chains drawn from one sample of a study of human T cells and chemical hapten exposure. TCRdb re-called the reads with MiXCR, one entry per CDR3 protein. This table holds about 120,000 distinct CDR3 sequences, about 7.7% found once. The sequenced material came from whole blood. These receptors came from a human donor in good health. Some clones in this sample may be carry-over from other donors' samples. The CDR3 runs from the conserved cysteine through the conserved F or W. The D gene is left open where the match is weak. Clone size appears in some rows only: once, few, many, or a class for an expanded clone.

v_call	j_call	clone_size	d_call	cdr3_nt	cdr3_aa
TRBV20-1	TRBJ1-5	many	TRBD1	TGCAGTGCTAAGAGCCGGACAGGGGTCCCCTTTAGCAATCAGCCCCAGCATTTT	CSAKSRTGVPFSNQPQHF
TRBV14	TRBJ1-3	many	TRBD1	TGTGCCAGCAGCCGGGACAGCCTCTCTGGAAACACCATATATTTT	CASSRDSLSGNTIYF
TRBV7-9	TRBJ2-3	-	TRBD1	TGTGCCAGCAGCTTACGGGACAGGGGCACAGATACGCAGTATTTT	CASSLRDRGTDTQYF
TRBV5-6	TRBJ2-1	few	TRBD1	TGTGCCAGCATCGGGACAGCCTACAATGAGCAGTTCTTC	CASIGTAYNEQFF
TRBV2	TRBJ1-6	many	-	TGTGCCAGCAGTCCCTCGGGGAGCTCCTATAATTCACCCCTCCACTTT	CASSPSGSSYNSPLHF
TRBV6-5	TRBJ2-7	-	TRBD2	TGTGCCAGCAGAACCTTACAGGCGCGGGGGGAGCAGTACTTC	CASRTLQARGEQYF
TRBV10-2	TRBJ1-1	-	TRBD1	TGCGCCAGCAGGCCCGGGACAGGGGGTATTCGGAGGAACACTGAAGCTTTCTTT	CASRPGTGGIRRNTEAFF
TRBV13	TRBJ1-2	many	-	TGTGCCAGCAGCTTGGAATCGACAGATAACTATGGCTACACCTTC	CASSLESTDNYGYTF
TRBV20-1	TRBJ1-4	many	TRBD1	TGCAGTGCCCCTACAGGGGAGGGTGAAAAACTGTTTTTT	CSAPTGEGEKLFF
TRBV5-4	TRBJ2-5	few	TRBD2	TGTGCCAGCAGCTTACGACTAGCGGGAGGGCAAGAGACCCAGTACTTC	CASSLRLAGGQETQYF
TRBV7-9	TRBJ2-7	many	TRBD2	TGTGCCAGCAGGAAAGGGACTAGCGGATCCTACGAGCAGTACTTC	CASRKGTSGSYEQYF
TRBV20-1	TRBJ1-3	many	-	TGCAGTGCTAGACCAGGTTTCGGGGGCCGCTCTGGAAACACCATATATTTT	CSARPGFGGRSGNTIYF
TRBV10-3	TRBJ2-7	many	-	TGTGCCATCAGTGAGTCGAAAGAGAACGAGCAGTACTTC	CAISESKENEQYF
TRBV6-2/TRBV6-3	TRBJ1-1	-	-	TGTGCCAGCAGTTACTCGAGCGGAGGTGACACTGAAGCTTTCTTT	CASSYSSGGDTEAFF
TRBV5-6	TRBJ1-4	-	-	TGTGCCAGCAGCGCGGACCCTCCTGGAACTAATGAAAAACTGTTTTTT	CASSADPPGTNEKLFF
TRBV5-1	TRBJ1-2	-	-	TGCGCCAGCAGCTTGACAACCTCGGGTGGCTACACCTTC	CASSLTTSGGYTF
TRBV5-4	TRBJ1-5	-	-	TGTGCCAGCAGCTTGGACCGAGGGGCTGATAATCAGCCCCAGCATTTT	CASSLDRGADNQPQHF